This T cell receptor (beta chain) was sequenced in a study of T cell changes during pregnancy in multiple sclerosis. This clone was counted a single time. Germline CDR1 SGDLS, CDR2 YYNGEE. The CDR3 spans 12 residues. V lost 3 bases, J lost 1 base, and 4 bases lay in between. Profiled with immunoSEQ multiplex PCR; TCRdb holds only in-frame clones, not every one. This sample has about 31,000 clones, with roughly 87% found just once. Sequenced material: CD8+ T cells from peripheral blood mononuclear cells, taken before pregnancy. The chain employs TRBV9 and TRBJ2-5; no reliable D call. This clonotype was sampled from a female donor with multiple sclerosis, enrolled in a pregnancy study. CDR3 protein: CASSASQETQYF. The CDR3 coding sequence is TGTGCCAGCAGCGCCTCCCAAGAGACCCAGTACTTC.